These T cell receptor beta chains were read from a single sample in a study of STAT3 mutations in large granular lymphocyte leukemia. The repertoire was sequenced with immunoSEQ multiplex PCR; TCRdb's copy has only in-frame clones and lacks some. The sample lists thousands of clones, approximately 39% seen once, with approximately 84% in the top ten. Material: peripheral blood mononuclear cells. The origin of the receptors is a man aged 55 to 69 with T-cell large granular lymphocyte leukemia. Some clones in this sample may be carry-over from other donors' samples. The conserved cysteine and the conserved F or W are not part of the CDR3 here.

v_call | cdr3_aa
TRBV10-3 | AISDQTYEQY
TRBV5-1 | ASSVGQGTEAF
TRBV5-4 | ASSFGGGAGYT
TRBV23-1 | AGVKGYT
TRBV5-4 | ASSLPGTAGETQY
TRBV7-3 | ASSLSSYNEQF
TRBV27 | ASSLWGQGSEQY
TRBV5-1 | ASSLSRGSGASTDTQY
TRBV5-1 | ASSPGTVLNTEAF
TRBV5-1 | ASSLPKGAGANVLT
TRBV27 | ASSPDARDTQY
TRBV29-1 | STTGQSTDTQY
TRBV25-1 | ASSASGGELF
TRBV7-8 | ASSPMQRGRRDTGELF
TRBV30 | AWSGGEVYTGELF
TRBV6-1 | ASSPEGDTQY
TRBV7-6 | ASSWGWGYEQY
TRBV30 | AWSVASGQGD
TRBV6-5 | ASRPPGNTEAF
TRBV25-1 | ASSEPGGLNGYT
TRBV9 | ASSVVGPLDEQF
TRBV5-6 | ASSLLSGGYYGYT
TRBV6-1 | ASSPDHSFNQPQH
TRBV18 | ASSPTSSIRPVETQY
TRBV7-9 | ASSLEGSNQPQH
TRBV27 | ASRGPGYGYT
TRBV5-1 | ASSLADAGPGELF
TRBV5-1 | ASSADRPPRNTEAF
TRBV30 | AWSGLTETNEKLF
TRBV5-4 | ASSRSGGASYEQY
TRBV30 | AWSAGHPGPETQY
TRBV6-5 | ASTPGLGFGELF
TRBV5-1 | ASSGQGSTEAF
TRBV18 | ASSRGPTEAF
TRBV9 | ASRPLSRPEAF
TRBV18 | ASSPGLADTQY
TRBV18 | ASSTRGNEQF
TRBV2 | ASTDRPRNSPLH
TRBV7-2 | ASSLGTGAVLY
TRBV6-5 | ASSLDRVRVEQF
TRBV27 | ASSLGGQSNQPQH
TRBV5-1 | ASSTGQINEKLF
TRBV5-1 | ASSLWTNTEAF
TRBV5-1 | ASSLFRGGRETQY
TRBV20-1 | SARAGGGYT
TRBV5-6 | ASSLGPGIELGYT
TRBV5-6 | ASSLGQNYEQY
TRBV5-1 | ASSLESGANYGYT
TRBV6-5 | AISRAAGETQY
TRBV10-3 | AISGAGDAYEQY